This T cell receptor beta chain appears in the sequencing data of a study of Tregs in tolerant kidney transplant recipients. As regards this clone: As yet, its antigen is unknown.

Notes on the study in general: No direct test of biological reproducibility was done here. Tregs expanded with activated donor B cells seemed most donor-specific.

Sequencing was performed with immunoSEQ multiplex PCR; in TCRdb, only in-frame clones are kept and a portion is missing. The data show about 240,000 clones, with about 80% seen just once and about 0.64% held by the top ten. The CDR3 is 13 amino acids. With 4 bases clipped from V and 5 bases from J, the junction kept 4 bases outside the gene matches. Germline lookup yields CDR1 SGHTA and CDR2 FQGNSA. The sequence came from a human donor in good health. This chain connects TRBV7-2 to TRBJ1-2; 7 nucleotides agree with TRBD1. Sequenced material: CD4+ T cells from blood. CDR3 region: CASSSGTVYGYTF. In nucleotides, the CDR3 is TGTGCCAGCAGCTCAGGGACAGTATATGGCTACACCTTC.